This is a list of T cell receptor beta chains from one sample in a study of blood T cells in healthy people across ages. A single record per CDR3 protein comes from TCRdb applying MiXCR to the 5' RACE reads. The repertoire holds around 990,000 distinct CDR3 sequences, with 35% to 45% as singletons. The sample consisted of blood. These receptors originate from a man between 18 and 29 years old in good health. The CDR3 runs from the conserved cysteine through the conserved F or W. Each record gives: D gene, V gene, J gene, clone size, CDR3 DNA, CDR3 protein. The D gene is left open where the match is weak. Clone size is given for some rows only: seen once, a few or many times, or a class if the clone is expanded.

d_gene: -; v_gene: TRBV20-1; j_gene: TRBJ2-2; abundance: few; CDR3nt: TGCAGTGCTAGAGATGTAGGGCTCACGGGCGGGGAGCTGTTTTTT; CDR3aa: CSARDVGLTGGELFF
d_gene: -; v_gene: TRBV20-1; j_gene: TRBJ2-3; abundance: -; CDR3nt: TGCAGTGCAAACTTCAGGGGGGCGGGAAGCACAGATACGCAGTATTTT; CDR3aa: CSANFRGAGSTDTQYF
d_gene: -; v_gene: TRBV11-2; j_gene: TRBJ1-2; abundance: few; CDR3nt: TGTGCCAGCAGCTTAGAGGTTGCAGCTAACTATGGCTACACCTTC; CDR3aa: CASSLEVAANYGYTF
d_gene: -; v_gene: TRBV9; j_gene: TRBJ1-4; abundance: -; CDR3nt: TGTGCCGGCAGCGAGGGGGGGGGCGCGTTGTTTTTT; CDR3aa: CAGSEGGGALFF
d_gene: -; v_gene: TRBV5-6; j_gene: TRBJ2-5; abundance: -; CDR3nt: TGTGCCAGCAGCTTGGATTTGGGACGCACCTACAATGAGCAGTACTTC; CDR3aa: CASSLDLGRTYNEQYF
d_gene: TRBD1; v_gene: TRBV4-2; j_gene: TRBJ2-3; abundance: -; CDR3nt: TGTGCCAACAGCCCTAACCGGGACAGGGTAACAGATACGCAGTATTTT; CDR3aa: CANSPNRDRVTDTQYF
d_gene: -; v_gene: TRBV2; j_gene: TRBJ1-5; abundance: few; CDR3nt: TGTGCCAGCGGTCGGGGGGGAGATCAGCCCCAGCATTTT; CDR3aa: CASGRGGDQPQHF
d_gene: -; v_gene: TRBV4-3; j_gene: TRBJ2-1; abundance: -; CDR3nt: TGCGCCAGCAGCCAAGGAGTGGTGGACACGACATACAATGAGCAGTTCTTC; CDR3aa: CASSQGVVDTTYNEQFF
d_gene: -; v_gene: TRBV12-3/TRBV12-4; j_gene: TRBJ2-7; abundance: -; CDR3nt: TGTGCCAGCAGTTTCGGCGGCAGCATGCTTCAGTACTTC; CDR3aa: CASSFGGSMLQYF
d_gene: -; v_gene: TRBV7-9; j_gene: TRBJ1-2; abundance: few; CDR3nt: TGTGCCAGCAGCATGGACAGCCTCTATGGCTACACCTTC; CDR3aa: CASSMDSLYGYTF
d_gene: TRBD2; v_gene: TRBV29-1; j_gene: TRBJ2-1; abundance: -; CDR3nt: TGCAGCTTTAGCGGGGTGAACAATGAGCAGTTCTTC; CDR3aa: CSFSGVNNEQFF
d_gene: -; v_gene: TRBV25-1; j_gene: TRBJ1-6; abundance: -; CDR3nt: TGTGCCGTTAAGCAGCAGGGTGGTAATTCACCCCTCCACTTT; CDR3aa: CAVKQQGGNSPLHF
d_gene: -; v_gene: TRBV20-1; j_gene: TRBJ1-2; abundance: few; CDR3nt: TGCAGTGCTAGAGATCCTGGCAGGAGATTGCCTTACTATGGCTACACCTTC; CDR3aa: CSARDPGRRLPYYGYTF
d_gene: -; v_gene: TRBV20-1; j_gene: TRBJ2-1; abundance: few; CDR3nt: TGCAGTGCCATGACTGACAATGAGCAGTTCTTC; CDR3aa: CSAMTDNEQFF
d_gene: TRBD1; v_gene: TRBV20-1; j_gene: TRBJ2-3; abundance: -; CDR3nt: TGCAGTGCGCCACAGGGGCAAACTAGCACAGATACGCAGTATTTT; CDR3aa: CSAPQGQTSTDTQYF
d_gene: -; v_gene: TRBV9; j_gene: TRBJ1-2; abundance: -; CDR3nt: TGTGCCAGCAGCGTATCCCGGGCAGGGGATAACTATGGCTACACCTTC; CDR3aa: CASSVSRAGDNYGYTF
d_gene: TRBD2; v_gene: TRBV7-3; j_gene: TRBJ2-3; abundance: -; CDR3nt: TGTGCCAGCAGTAACGGGGGGGCCCTCCGGGATACGCAGTATTTT; CDR3aa: CASSNGGALRDTQYF
d_gene: TRBD1; v_gene: TRBV2; j_gene: TRBJ2-5; abundance: -; CDR3nt: TGTGCCAGCAGGGACCACAGGGGGAAAGAGACCCAGTACTTC; CDR3aa: CASRDHRGKETQYF
d_gene: -; v_gene: TRBV20-1; j_gene: TRBJ2-7; abundance: -; CDR3nt: TGCAGTGCTAGCGTCCCAGGCTACAATGAGCAGTACTTC; CDR3aa: CSASVPGYNEQYF
d_gene: -; v_gene: TRBV28; j_gene: TRBJ2-5; abundance: -; CDR3nt: TGTGCCAGCAGTTTACCCTACGAAGAGACCCAGTACTTC; CDR3aa: CASSLPYEETQYF
d_gene: -; v_gene: TRBV7-8; j_gene: TRBJ1-1; abundance: few; CDR3nt: TGTGCCAGCAGCCCTCCCGGTCCGAACACTGAAGCTTTCTTT; CDR3aa: CASSPPGPNTEAFF
d_gene: -; v_gene: TRBV5-6; j_gene: TRBJ1-4; abundance: -; CDR3nt: TGTGCCAGCAGCCCGTACACAGAAACTAATGAAAAACTGTTTTTT; CDR3aa: CASSPYTETNEKLFF
d_gene: TRBD2; v_gene: TRBV6-5; j_gene: TRBJ2-7; abundance: few; CDR3nt: TGTGCCAGCAGTTACCTACTAGCGGGGGCTGAAGAGCAGTACTTC; CDR3aa: CASSYLLAGAEEQYF
d_gene: -; v_gene: TRBV12-3/TRBV12-4; j_gene: TRBJ1-4; abundance: -; CDR3nt: TGTGCCAGCAGTTTATTTATAGGCCTTAATGAAAAACTGTTTTTT; CDR3aa: CASSLFIGLNEKLFF
d_gene: -; v_gene: TRBV9; j_gene: TRBJ1-1; abundance: -; CDR3nt: TGTGCCAGCAGCGTAGTTGGTCAGGCCAGCACTGAAGCTCTCTTT; CDR3aa: CASSVVGQASTEALF
d_gene: TRBD1; v_gene: TRBV29-1; j_gene: TRBJ2-1; abundance: many; CDR3nt: TGCAGCGTTCAAAAAGGACAGGGGTGGAATGAGCAGTTCTTC; CDR3aa: CSVQKGQGWNEQFF
d_gene: -; v_gene: TRBV4-3; j_gene: TRBJ2-5; abundance: -; CDR3nt: TGCGCCAGCAGCCAAGCACTAGCCATGGAGACCCAGTACTTC; CDR3aa: CASSQALAMETQYF
d_gene: -; v_gene: TRBV28; j_gene: TRBJ1-1; abundance: -; CDR3nt: TGTGCCAGCAGCCAACTACAGTGGCACATGAACACTGAAGCTTTCTTT; CDR3aa: CASSQLQWHMNTEAFF
d_gene: -; v_gene: TRBV28; j_gene: TRBJ2-5; abundance: -; CDR3nt: TGTGCCAGCAGTTTGCAGGGGCCTGGCTACAATGAGCAGTACTTC; CDR3aa: CASSLQGPGYNEQYF
d_gene: -; v_gene: TRBV5-1; j_gene: TRBJ2-3; abundance: few; CDR3nt: TGCGCCAGCAGTACAGGGACTGATACAGATACGCAGTATTTT; CDR3aa: CASSTGTDTDTQYF
d_gene: -; v_gene: TRBV5-1; j_gene: TRBJ1-1; abundance: -; CDR3nt: TGCGCCAGCAGCTCGGAACACCTTAACACTGAAGCTTTCTTT; CDR3aa: CASSSEHLNTEAFF
d_gene: -; v_gene: TRBV9; j_gene: TRBJ2-1; abundance: few; CDR3nt: TGTGCCAGCAGCGTAGCGACAGGAGATTACCACAATGAGCAGTTCTTC; CDR3aa: CASSVATGDYHNEQFF
d_gene: -; v_gene: TRBV20-1; j_gene: TRBJ2-1; abundance: few; CDR3nt: TGCAGTGCTAGAGATCAATTGGGCGGGGAGTCCTACAATGAGCAGTTCTTC; CDR3aa: CSARDQLGGESYNEQFF
d_gene: -; v_gene: TRBV20-1; j_gene: TRBJ1-4; abundance: few; CDR3nt: TGCAGTGCGTGCACAGGGACGGCCGATGAAAAACTGTTTTTT; CDR3aa: CSACTGTADEKLFF
d_gene: -; v_gene: TRBV6-5; j_gene: TRBJ2-1; abundance: few; CDR3nt: TGTGCCAGCAGTTACTCGAGGCCCTCAAGGGAGCAGTTCTTC; CDR3aa: CASSYSRPSREQFF
d_gene: TRBD1; v_gene: TRBV2; j_gene: TRBJ1-2; abundance: -; CDR3nt: TGTGCCAGCAGAGACGACAGGGGCGGTGGCTACACCTTC; CDR3aa: CASRDDRGGGYTF
d_gene: -; v_gene: TRBV20-1; j_gene: TRBJ2-3; abundance: -; CDR3nt: TGCAGTGCTAGAGGAGGGGGGAATTTCGGGACGCAGTATTTT; CDR3aa: CSARGGGNFGTQYF
d_gene: -; v_gene: TRBV7-9; j_gene: TRBJ1-2; abundance: few; CDR3nt: TGTGCCAGCAGCCTGGCCGGCCCTAAGATCTACACCTTC; CDR3aa: CASSLAGPKIYTF
d_gene: -; v_gene: TRBV9; j_gene: TRBJ2-1; abundance: -; CDR3nt: TGTGCCAGCAGCGTAGACGTCCGGAGCTCCTACAATGAGCAGTTCTTC; CDR3aa: CASSVDVRSSYNEQFF